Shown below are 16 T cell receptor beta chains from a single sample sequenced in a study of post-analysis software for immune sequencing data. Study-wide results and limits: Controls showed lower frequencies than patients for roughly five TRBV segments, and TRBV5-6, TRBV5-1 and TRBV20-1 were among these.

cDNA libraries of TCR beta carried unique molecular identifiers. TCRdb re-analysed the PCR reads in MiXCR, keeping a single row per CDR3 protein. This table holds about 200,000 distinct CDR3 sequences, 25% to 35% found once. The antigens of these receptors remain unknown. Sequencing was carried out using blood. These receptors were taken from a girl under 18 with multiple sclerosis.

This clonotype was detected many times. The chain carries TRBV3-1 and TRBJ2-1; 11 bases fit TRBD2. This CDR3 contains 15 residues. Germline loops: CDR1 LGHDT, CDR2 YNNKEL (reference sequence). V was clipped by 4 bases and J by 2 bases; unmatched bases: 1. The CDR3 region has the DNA TGTGCCAGCAGCCGTAGCGGGGGGGCCTACAATGAGCAGTTCTTC. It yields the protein CASSRSGGAYNEQFF.

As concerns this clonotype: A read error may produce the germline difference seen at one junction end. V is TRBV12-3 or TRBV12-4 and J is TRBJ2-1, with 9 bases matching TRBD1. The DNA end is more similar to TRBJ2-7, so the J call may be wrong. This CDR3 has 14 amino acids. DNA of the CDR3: TGTGCCGGCAGTTTAAGGGGACAGGGCTATGAGCAGTACTTC. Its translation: CAGSLRGQGYEQYF.

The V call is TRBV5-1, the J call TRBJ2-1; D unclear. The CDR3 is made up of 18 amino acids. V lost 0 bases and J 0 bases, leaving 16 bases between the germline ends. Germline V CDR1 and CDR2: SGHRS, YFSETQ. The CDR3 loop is CASSLDLYTRDSYNEQFF. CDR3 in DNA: TGCGCCAGCAGCTTGGACTTGTACACCAGAGACTCCTACAATGAGCAGTTCTTC. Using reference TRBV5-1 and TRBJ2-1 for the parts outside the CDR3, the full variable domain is KAGVTQTPRYLIKTRGQQVTLSCSPISGHRSVSWYQQTPGQGLQFLFEYFSETQRNKGNFPGRFSGRQFSNSRSEMNVSTLELGDSALYLCASSLDLYTRDSYNEQFFGPGTRLTVL.

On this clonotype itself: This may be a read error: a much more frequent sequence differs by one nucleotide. The CDR3 region is CSADSLPGLAGVTYEQCF. As DNA, the CDR3 is TGCAGTGCGGATTCATTGCCGGGACTAGCGGGAGTTACCTACGAGCAGTGCTTC. The chain has TRBV20-1 and TRBJ2-7; TRBD2 matches 14 bases. The CDR3 sequence is 18 residues long. In germline, CDR1 is DFQATT, CDR2 SNEGSKA (reference sequence).

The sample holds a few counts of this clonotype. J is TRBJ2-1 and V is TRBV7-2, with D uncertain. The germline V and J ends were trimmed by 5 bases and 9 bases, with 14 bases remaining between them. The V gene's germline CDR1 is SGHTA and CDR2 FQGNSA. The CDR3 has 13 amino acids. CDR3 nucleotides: TGTGCCAGCAGCCTTGGAGTTCAAGTTGAGCAGTTCTTC. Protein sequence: CASSLGVQVEQFF.

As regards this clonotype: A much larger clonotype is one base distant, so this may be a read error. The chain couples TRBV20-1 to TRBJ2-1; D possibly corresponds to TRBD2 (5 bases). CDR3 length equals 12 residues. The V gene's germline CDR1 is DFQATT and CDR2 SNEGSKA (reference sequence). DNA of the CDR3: TGCAGTGCTTGCCCTAGCTACAATGGGCAGTTCTTC. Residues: CSACPSYNGQFF.

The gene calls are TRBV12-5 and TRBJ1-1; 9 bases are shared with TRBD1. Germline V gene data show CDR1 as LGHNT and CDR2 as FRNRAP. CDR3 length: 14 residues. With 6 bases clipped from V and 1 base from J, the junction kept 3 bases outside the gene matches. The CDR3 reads CASGLTGGNTEAFF. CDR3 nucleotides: TGTGCTAGTGGCCTGACAGGGGGGAACACTGAAGCTTTCTTT.

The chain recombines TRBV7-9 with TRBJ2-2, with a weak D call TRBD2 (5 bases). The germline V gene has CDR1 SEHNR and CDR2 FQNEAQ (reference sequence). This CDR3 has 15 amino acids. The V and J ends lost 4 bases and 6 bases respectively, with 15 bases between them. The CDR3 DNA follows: TGTGCCAGCAGCTCCAGTCCCAGGAGGCCCGGGGAGCTGTTTTTT. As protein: CASSSSPRRPGELFF.

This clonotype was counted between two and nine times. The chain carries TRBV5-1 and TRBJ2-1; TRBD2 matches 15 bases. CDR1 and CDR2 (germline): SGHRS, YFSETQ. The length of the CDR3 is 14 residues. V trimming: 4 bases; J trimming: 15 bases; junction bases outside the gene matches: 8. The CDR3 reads CASSPRTSGGVRFF. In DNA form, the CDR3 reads TGCGCCAGCAGCCCCCGGACTAGCGGGGGGGTACGGTTCTTC.

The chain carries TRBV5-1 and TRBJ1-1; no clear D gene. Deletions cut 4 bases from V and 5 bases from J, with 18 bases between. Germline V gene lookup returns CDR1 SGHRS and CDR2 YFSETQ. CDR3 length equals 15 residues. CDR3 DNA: TGCGCCAGCAGCGATCCTGATGAGGGATGTACTGAAGCTTTCTTT. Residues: CASSDPDEGCTEAFF.

The CDR3 is CASSLQKISYNEQYF. The CDR3 DNA follows: TGTGCCAGCAGCTTACAGAAGATCTCCTACAATGAGCAGTACTTC. V usage is TRBV11-1 and J usage is TRBJ2-7; D is unclear. V was shortened by 2 bases and J by 7 bases, with 18 bases between the two germline ends. Germline V CDR1 and CDR2: SGHAT, FQDESV (reference sequence). The CDR3 loop spans 15 amino acids.

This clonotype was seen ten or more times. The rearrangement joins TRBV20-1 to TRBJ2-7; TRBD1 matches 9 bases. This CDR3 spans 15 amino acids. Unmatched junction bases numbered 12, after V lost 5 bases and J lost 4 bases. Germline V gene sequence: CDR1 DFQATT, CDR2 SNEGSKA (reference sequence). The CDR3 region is CSAFFRGQGSYEQYF. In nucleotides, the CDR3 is TGCAGTGCTTTTTTCCGGGGACAGGGTTCATACGAGCAGTACTTC.

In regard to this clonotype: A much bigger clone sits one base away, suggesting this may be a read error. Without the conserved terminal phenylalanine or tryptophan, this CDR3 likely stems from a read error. The chain's CDR3 is CASSLDVTQYC. The CDR3 DNA reads as TGTGCCAGCAGCTTAGATGTGACCCAGTACTGC. V usage is TRBV11-2 and J usage is TRBJ2-5, with unresolved D. Trimming took off 0 bases at V and 7 bases at J, with 3 bases between the two ends. The CDR3 runs 11 residues. Germline V gene sequence: CDR1 SGHAT, CDR2 FQNNGV.

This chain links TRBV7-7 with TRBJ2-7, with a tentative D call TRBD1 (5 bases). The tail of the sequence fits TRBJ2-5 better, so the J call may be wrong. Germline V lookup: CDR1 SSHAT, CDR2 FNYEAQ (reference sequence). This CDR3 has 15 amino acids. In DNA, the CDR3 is TGTGCCAGCAGCTTAAGGACCCTAAGGGGAGAGACCCAGTACTTC. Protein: CASSLRTLRGETQYF.

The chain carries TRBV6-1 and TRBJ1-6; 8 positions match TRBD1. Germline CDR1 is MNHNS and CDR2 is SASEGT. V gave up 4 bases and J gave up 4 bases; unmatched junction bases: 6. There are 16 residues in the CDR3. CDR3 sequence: CASSGPDRDYNSPLHF. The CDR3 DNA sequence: TGTGCCAGCAGTGGCCCGGACAGGGATTATAATTCACCCCTCCACTTT.

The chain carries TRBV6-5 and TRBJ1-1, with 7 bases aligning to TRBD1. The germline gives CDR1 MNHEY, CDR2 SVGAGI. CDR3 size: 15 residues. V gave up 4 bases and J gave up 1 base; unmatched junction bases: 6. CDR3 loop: CASSSTGAANTEAFF. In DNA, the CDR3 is TGTGCCAGCAGTTCCACAGGGGCGGCGAACACTGAAGCTTTCTTT.